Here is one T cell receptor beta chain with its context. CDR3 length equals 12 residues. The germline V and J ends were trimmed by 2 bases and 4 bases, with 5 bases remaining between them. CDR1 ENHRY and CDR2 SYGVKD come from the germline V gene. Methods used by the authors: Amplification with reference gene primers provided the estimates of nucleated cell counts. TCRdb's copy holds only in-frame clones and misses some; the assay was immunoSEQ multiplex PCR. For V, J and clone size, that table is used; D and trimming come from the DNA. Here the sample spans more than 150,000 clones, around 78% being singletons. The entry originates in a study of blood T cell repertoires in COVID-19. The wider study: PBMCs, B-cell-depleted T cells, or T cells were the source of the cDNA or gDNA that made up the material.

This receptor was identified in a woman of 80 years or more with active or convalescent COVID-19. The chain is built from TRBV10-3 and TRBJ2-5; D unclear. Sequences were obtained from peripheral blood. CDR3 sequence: CAISENSETQYF. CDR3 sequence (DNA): TGTGCCATCAGTGAGAACTCAGAGACCCAGTACTTC.